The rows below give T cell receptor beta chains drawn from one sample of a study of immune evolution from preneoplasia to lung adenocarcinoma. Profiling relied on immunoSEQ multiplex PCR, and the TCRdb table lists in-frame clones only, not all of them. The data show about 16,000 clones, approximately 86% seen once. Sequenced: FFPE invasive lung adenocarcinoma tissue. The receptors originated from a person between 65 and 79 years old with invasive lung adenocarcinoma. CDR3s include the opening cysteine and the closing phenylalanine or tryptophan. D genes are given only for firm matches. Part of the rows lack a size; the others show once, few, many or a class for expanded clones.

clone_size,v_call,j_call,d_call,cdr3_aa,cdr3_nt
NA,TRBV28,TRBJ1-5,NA,CASTLGRVYQPQHF,TGTGCCAGCACCTTAGGGCGAGTTTATCAGCCCCAGCATTTT
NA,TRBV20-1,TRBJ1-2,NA,CSATREEGYTF,TGCAGTGCTACCAGGGAGGAAGGCTACACCTTC
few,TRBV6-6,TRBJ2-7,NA,CASRGSRFPGEQYF,TGTGCCAGCAGAGGATCCAGATTCCCCGGCGAGCAGTACTTC
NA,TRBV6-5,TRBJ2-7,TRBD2,CASSRGVNEQYF,TGTGCCAGCTCCCGGGGGGTCAACGAGCAGTACTTC
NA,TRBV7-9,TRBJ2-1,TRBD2,CASSLGAGANNEQFF,TGTGCCAGCAGCTTAGGGGCGGGAGCCAACAATGAGCAGTTCTTC
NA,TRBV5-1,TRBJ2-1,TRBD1,CASSLGQGTYNEQFF,TGCGCCAGCAGCTTAGGACAGGGAACCTACAATGAGCAGTTCTTC
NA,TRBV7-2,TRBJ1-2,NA,CASSGQGLEIYGYTF,TGTGCCAGCAGTGGCCAGGGACTTGAGATCTATGGCTACACCTTC
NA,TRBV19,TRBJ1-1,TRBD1,CASSVTGGITEAFF,TGTGCCAGTAGTGTCACAGGGGGCATCACTGAAGCTTTCTTT
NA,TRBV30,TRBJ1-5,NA,CAWSVGKNSNQPQHF,TGTGCCTGGAGTGTCGGGAAGAATAGCAATCAGCCCCAGCATTTT
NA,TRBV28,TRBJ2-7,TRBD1,CASRLPGQGLNEQYF,TGTGCCAGCAGGTTACCGGGACAGGGGCTAAACGAGCAGTACTTC
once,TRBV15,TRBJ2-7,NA,CATSRGSGTYEQYF,TGTGCCACCAGCAGAGGATCGGGGACCTACGAGCAGTACTTC
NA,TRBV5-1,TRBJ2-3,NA,CASSAGLNTQYF,TGCGCCAGCAGCGCAGGGTTAAATACGCAGTATTTT
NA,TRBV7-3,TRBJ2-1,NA,CASSLSRTNEQFF,TGTGCCAGCAGCTTAAGCCGAACAAATGAGCAGTTCTTC
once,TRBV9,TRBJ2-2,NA,CASSVVSGGIGELFF,TGTGCCAGCAGCGTAGTATCGGGGGGCATCGGGGAGCTGTTTTTT
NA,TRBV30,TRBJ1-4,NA,CAWSSGGAAEKLFF,TGTGCCTGGAGTTCCGGAGGAGCCGCGGAAAAACTGTTTTTT
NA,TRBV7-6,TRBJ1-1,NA,CASSLARGLNTEAFF,TGTGCCAGCAGCTTAGCGCGGGGGTTGAACACTGAAGCTTTCTTT
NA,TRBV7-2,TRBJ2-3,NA,CASSRGAGRADTQYF,TGTGCCAGCAGCCGGGGGGCGGGGAGGGCAGATACGCAGTATTTT
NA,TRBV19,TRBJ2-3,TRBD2,CASGRGTQYF,TGTGCCAGTGGGAGGGGTACGCAGTATTTT
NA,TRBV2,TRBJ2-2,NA,CAGGATNTGELFF,TGTGCCGGCGGTGCAACGAACACCGGGGAGCTGTTTTTT
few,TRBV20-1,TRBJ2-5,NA,CSADEETQYF,TGCAGTGCAGACGAAGAGACCCAGTACTTC
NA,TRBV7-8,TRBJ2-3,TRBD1,CASSYVGQAFMDTQYF,TGTGCCAGCAGCTACGTAGGACAGGCCTTCATGGATACGCAGTATTTT
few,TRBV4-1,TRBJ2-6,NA,CASSPRGGGANVLTF,TGCGCCAGCAGCCCCCGCGGTGGTGGGGCCAACGTCCTGACTTTC
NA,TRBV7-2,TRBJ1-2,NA,CASSPTTYYGYTF,TGTGCCAGCAGCCCCACAACATACTATGGCTACACCTTC
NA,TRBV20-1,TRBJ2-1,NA,CSASYNEQFF,TGCAGTGCTAGCTACAATGAGCAGTTCTTC
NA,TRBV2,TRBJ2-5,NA,CASSESLLDGEETQYF,TGTGCCAGCAGTGAATCCCTGCTAGACGGGGAAGAGACCCAGTACTTC
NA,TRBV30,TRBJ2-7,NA,CAWSARMGRYEQYF,TGTGCCTGGAGTGCCAGGATGGGACGATACGAGCAGTACTTC
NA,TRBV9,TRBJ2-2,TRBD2,CASSPGTSANTGELFF,TGTGCCAGCAGCCCGGGGACTAGCGCGAACACCGGGGAGCTGTTTTTT
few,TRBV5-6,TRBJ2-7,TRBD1,CASSLARDRRNFYEQYF,TGTGCCAGCAGCTTGGCCCGGGACAGGCGAAATTTCTACGAGCAGTACTTC
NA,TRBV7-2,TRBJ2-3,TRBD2,CASSLAGSGGPTDTQYF,TGTGCCAGCAGCTTAGCGGGGAGCGGGGGTCCCACAGATACGCAGTATTTT
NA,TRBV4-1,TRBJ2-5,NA,CASSQNRDRWETQYF,TGCGCCAGCAGCCAGAATCGGGACCGTTGGGAGACCCAGTACTTC
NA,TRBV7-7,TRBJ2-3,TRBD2,CASSLNAGADTQYF,TGTGCTAGCAGCTTAAATGCGGGAGCAGATACGCAGTATTTT
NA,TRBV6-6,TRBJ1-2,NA,CASSYSNRVDGYTF,TGTGCCAGCAGTTACTCCAACAGGGTTGATGGCTACACCTTC
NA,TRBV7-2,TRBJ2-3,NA,CASSLDRRADTQYF,TGTGCCAGCAGCTTAGATCGAAGGGCAGATACGCAGTATTTT
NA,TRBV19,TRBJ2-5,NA,CASTAGVQETQYF,TGTGCCAGTACCGCAGGGGTACAAGAGACCCAGTACTTC
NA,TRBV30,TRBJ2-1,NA,CAWNGGVYNEQFF,TGTGCCTGGAACGGCGGTGTGTACAATGAGCAGTTCTTC
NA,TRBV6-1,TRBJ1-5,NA,CASTGIWDSNQPQHF,TGTGCCAGCACAGGGATCTGGGATAGCAATCAGCCCCAGCATTTT